This T cell receptor beta chain was captured by sequencing in a study of OX40 agonist ivuxolimab in advanced cancers. Study-level results: Relative to CD4+ cells, CD8+ T cells on average had more expanded clones. Low normalized T-cell clonal expansion also characterized some of the nonresponders.

As regards this clone: Its target is not known.

Looked up from germline, CDR1 is SGHNT and CDR2 is YENEEA. The CDR3 is 16 amino acids. The ends lost 5 bases at V and 6 bases at J; junction bases unmatched: 10. Measured with immunoSEQ multiplex PCR; TCRdb has only the in-frame clones, and not every one. Of over 60,000 clones in the sample, 80% to 90% were seen once. The sample in question was CD4+ or CD8+ T cells sorted from blood, obtained in a trial of the OX40 agonist ivuxolimab. This chain joins TRBV11-3 and TRBJ2-2, with TRBD2 matching 9 bases. The sequence was obtained from an adult with an advanced solid tumor such as melanoma, head and neck, liver or kidney cancer. CDR3 loop: CASSRPGLARSGELFF. The CDR3 DNA follows: TGTGCCAGCAGCCGACCGGGACTAGCCAGATCCGGGGAGCTGTTTTTT. Variable domain in full (rest from reference TRBV11-3 and TRBJ2-2): EAGVVQSPRYKIIEKKQPVAFWCNPISGHNTLYWYLQNLGQGPELLIRYENEEAVDDSQLPKDRFSAERLKGVDSTLKIQPAELGDSAVYLCASSRPGLARSGELFFGEGSRLTVL.